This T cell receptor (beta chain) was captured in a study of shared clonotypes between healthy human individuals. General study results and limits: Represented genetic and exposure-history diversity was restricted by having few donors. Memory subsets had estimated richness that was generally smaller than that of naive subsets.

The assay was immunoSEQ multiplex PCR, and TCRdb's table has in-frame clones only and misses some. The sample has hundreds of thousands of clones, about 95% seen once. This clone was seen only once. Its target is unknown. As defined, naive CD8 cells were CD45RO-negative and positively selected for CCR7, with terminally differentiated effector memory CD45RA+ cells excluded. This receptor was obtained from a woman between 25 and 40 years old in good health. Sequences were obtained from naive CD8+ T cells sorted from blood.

In DNA form, the CDR3 reads TGTGCCAGCAGCTTAGTGGGGGATTACCTGGGCGAGCAGTACTTC. Encoded protein: CASSLVGDYLGEQYF. This chain links TRBV7-9 with TRBJ2-7; D may match TRBD1 or TRBD2 (5 bases each). Looked up from germline, CDR1 is SEHNR and CDR2 is FQNEAQ (reference sequence). V was trimmed by 1 base and J by 6 bases, leaving 16 bases between them. The CDR3 has 15 amino acids.